This section outlines one T cell receptor (beta chain) sequence together with its context. Participants spanned ages roughly 18 to 90 years and resided in 20 to 30 US areas. Recovery among Cohort 3 donors was established by two negative PCRs, clearance, or symptom resolution. The data stem from a study of blood T cell repertoires in COVID-19. CDR1 is SGHNT, CDR2 YENEEA, per germline. This CDR3 has 16 residues. The J segment lost 5 bases and the V segment lost 4 bases, leaving 13 bases of the junction unmatched. Profiling relied on immunoSEQ multiplex PCR, and the TCRdb table lists in-frame clones only, not all of them. The sample lists roughly 450,000 clones, 90% occurring once.

Sequenced: PBMCs or T cells enriched from blood (not recorded which). This chain joins TRBV11-3 and TRBJ1-1, with 7 bases that match TRBD1. The receptor was isolated from a man younger than 30 who had recovered from COVID-19. The CDR3 loop reads CASSSRQGSRETEAFF. CDR3 sequence (DNA): TGTGCCAGCAGCTCCAGACAGGGTTCGCGGGAAACTGAAGCTTTCTTT.